This TCR beta chain originates from a study of cytomegalovirus exposure and HLA in healthy donors. On the study more broadly: In a previous analysis, approximately 110 million unique TCR beta sequences were found from 170 million or so T cells.

Primers for the PCR totalled 60 Vbeta and 13 Jbeta. Using immunoSEQ multiplex PCR, the repertoire was profiled, and TCRdb retains in-frame clones only, with some absent. Of some 160,000 clones in the sample, around four fifths were seen once. This CDR3 region has 17 residues. Deletions cut 2 bases from V and 7 bases from J, with 23 bases between. As concerns this clone: Its specificity is not known.

Study results and caveats: Links to common viral pathogens appeared, in a later analysis, for several of the most significant clusters. Among TCR beta chains, those listed as cytomegalovirus-associated numbered over 150.

This rearrangement joins TRBV23-1 to TRBJ1-1; no reliable D call. TRBV23-1 is labeled an ORF, and its function is uncertain. The sequence was obtained from a boy aged 2 to 9 in good health and CMV-seronegative. The sample taken for sequencing was PBMCs. Here the CDR3 DNA reads TGCGCCAGCAGTCAAGCGATCCACGCTAGGAGCCCCCATGAAGCTTTCTTT. Translation gives CASSQAIHARSPHEAFF.